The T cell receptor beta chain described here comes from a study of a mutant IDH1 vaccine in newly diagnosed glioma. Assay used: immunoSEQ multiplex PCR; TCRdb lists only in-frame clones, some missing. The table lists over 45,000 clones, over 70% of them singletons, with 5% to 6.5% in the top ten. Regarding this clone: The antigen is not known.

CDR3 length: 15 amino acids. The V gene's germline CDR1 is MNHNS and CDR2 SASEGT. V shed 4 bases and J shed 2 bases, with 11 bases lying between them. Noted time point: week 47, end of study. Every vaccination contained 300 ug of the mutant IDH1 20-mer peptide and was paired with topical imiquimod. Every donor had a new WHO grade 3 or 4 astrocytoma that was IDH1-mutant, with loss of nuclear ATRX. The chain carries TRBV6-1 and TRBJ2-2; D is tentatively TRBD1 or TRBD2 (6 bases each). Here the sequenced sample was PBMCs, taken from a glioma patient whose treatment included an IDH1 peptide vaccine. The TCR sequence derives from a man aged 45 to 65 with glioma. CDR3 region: CASSVGGGNTGELFF. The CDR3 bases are TGTGCCAGCAGTGTTGGAGGGGGAAACACCGGGGAGCTGTTTTTT.